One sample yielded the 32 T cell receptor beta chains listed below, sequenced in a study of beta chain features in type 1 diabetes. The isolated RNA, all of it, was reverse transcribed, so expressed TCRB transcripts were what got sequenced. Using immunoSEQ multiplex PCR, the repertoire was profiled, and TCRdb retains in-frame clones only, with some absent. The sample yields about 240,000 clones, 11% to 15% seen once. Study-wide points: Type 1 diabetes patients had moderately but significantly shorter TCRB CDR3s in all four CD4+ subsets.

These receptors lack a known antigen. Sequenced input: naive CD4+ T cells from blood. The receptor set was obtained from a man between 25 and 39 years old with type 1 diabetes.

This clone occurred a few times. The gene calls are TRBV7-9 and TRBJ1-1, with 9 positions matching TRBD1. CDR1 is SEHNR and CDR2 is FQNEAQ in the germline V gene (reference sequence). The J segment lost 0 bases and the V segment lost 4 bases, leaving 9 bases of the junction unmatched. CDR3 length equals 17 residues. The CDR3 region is CASSSRLGQGMNTEAFF. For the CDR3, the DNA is TGTGCCAGCAGCTCGCGCCTGGGACAGGGTATGAACACTGAAGCTTTCTTT.

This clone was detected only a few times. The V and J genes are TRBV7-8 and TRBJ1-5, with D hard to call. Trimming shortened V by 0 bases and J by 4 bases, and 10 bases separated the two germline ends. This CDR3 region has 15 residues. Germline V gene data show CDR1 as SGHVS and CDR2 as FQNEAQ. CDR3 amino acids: CASSLASNGNQPQHF. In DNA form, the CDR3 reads TGTGCCAGCAGCTTAGCTTCCAACGGTAATCAGCCCCAGCATTTT.

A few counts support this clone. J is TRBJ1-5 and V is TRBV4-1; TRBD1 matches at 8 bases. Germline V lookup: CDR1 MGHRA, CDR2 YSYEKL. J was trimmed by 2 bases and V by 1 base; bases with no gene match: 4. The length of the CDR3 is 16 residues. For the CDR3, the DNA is TGCGCCAGCAGCCAAGTCGGGGGACAGGGCAATCAGCCCCAGCATTTT. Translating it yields CASSQVGGQGNQPQHF.

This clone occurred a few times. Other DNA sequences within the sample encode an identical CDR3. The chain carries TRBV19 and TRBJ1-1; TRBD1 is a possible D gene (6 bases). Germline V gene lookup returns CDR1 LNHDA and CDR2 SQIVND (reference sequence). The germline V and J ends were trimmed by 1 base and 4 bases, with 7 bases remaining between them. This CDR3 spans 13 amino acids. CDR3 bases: TGTGCCAGTAGTATAGGCAGGGGCACTGAAGCTTTCTTT. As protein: CASSIGRGTEAFF.

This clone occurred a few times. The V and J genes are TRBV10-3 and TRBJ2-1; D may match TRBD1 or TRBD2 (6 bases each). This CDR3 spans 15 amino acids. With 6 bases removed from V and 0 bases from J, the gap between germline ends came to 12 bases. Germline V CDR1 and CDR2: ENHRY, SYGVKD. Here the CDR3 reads CAIREGESSYNEQFF. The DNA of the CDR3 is TGTGCCATCAGGGAGGGGGAGAGCTCCTACAATGAGCAGTTCTTC.

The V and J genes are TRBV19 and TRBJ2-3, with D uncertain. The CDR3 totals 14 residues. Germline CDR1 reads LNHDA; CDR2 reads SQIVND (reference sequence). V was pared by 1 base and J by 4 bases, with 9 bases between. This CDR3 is CASSIGKLSDTQYF. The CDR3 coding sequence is TGTGCCAGTAGTATAGGAAAGCTATCAGATACGCAGTATTTT.

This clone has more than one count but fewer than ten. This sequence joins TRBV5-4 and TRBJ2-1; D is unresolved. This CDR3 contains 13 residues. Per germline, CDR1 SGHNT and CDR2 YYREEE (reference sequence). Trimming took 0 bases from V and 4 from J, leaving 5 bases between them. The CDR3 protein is CASSLVRYNEQFF. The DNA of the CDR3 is TGTGCCAGCAGCTTGGTGCGTTACAATGAGCAGTTCTTC. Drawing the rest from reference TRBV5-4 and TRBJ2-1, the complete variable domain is ETGVTQSPTHLIKTRGQQVTLRCSSQSGHNTVSWYQQALGQGPQFIFQYYREEENGRGNFPPRFSGLQFPNYSSELNVNALELDDSALYLCASSLVRYNEQFFGPGTRLTVL.

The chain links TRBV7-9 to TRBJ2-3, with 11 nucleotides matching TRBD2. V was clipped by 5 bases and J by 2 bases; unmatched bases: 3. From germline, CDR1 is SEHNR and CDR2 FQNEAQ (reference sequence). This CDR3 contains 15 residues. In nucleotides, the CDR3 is TGTGCCAGCAGCCAGACTAGCGGGAACACAGATACGCAGTATTTT. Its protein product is CASSQTSGNTDTQYF.

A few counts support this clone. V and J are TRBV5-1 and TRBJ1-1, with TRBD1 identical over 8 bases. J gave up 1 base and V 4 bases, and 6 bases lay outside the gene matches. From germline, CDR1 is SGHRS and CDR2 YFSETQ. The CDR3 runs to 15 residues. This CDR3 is CASSMAGTGNTEAFF. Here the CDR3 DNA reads TGCGCCAGCAGCATGGCCGGGACAGGGAACACTGAAGCTTTCTTT.

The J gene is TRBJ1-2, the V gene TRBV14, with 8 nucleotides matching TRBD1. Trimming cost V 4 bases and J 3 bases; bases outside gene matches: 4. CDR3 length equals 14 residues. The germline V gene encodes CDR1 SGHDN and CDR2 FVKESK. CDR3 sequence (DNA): TGTGCCAGCAGCCGCGGGACAGGATACTATGGCTACACCTTC. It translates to CASSRGTGYYGYTF.

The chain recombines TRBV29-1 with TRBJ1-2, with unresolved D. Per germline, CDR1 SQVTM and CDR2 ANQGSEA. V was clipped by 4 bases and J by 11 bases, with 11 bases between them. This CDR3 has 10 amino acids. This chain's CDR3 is CSVGTSGYTF. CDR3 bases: TGCAGCGTTGGGACTTCCGGGTACACCTTC.

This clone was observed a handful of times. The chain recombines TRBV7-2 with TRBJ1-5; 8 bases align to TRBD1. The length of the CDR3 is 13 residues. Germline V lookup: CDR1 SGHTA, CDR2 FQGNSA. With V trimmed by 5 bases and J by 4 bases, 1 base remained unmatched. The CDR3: CASSRTGNQPQHF. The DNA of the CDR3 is TGTGCCAGCAGCCGGACAGGGAATCAGCCCCAGCATTTT.

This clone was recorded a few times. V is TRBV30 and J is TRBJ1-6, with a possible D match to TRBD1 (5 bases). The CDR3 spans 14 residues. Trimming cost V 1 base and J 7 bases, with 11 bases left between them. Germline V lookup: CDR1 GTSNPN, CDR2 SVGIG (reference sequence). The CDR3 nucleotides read TGTGCCTGGAGTGCAGGGAAGGCAAATTCACCCCTCCACTTT. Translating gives CAWSAGKANSPLHF.

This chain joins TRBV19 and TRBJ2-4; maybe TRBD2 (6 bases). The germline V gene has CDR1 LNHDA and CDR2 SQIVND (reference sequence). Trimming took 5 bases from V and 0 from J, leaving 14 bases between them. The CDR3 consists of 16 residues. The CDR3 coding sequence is TGTGCCAGTAGTGACCCGGGACTTCTAGCCAAAAACATTCAGTACTTC. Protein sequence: CASSDPGLLAKNIQYF.

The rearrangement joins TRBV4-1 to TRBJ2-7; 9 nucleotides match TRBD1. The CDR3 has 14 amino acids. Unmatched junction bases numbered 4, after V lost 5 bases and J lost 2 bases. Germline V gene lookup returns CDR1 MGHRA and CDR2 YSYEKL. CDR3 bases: TGCGCCAGCAGCTACCGGGACAGGGCCTACGAGCAGTACTTC. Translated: CASSYRDRAYEQYF.

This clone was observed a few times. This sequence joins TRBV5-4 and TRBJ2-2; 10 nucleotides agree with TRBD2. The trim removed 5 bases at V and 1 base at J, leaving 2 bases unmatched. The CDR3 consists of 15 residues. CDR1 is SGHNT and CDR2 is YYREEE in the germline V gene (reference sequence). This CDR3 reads CASRIAGGNTGELFF. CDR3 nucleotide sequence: TGTGCCAGCAGAATAGCGGGAGGGAACACCGGGGAGCTGTTTTTT.

Written as DNA, the CDR3 is TGTGCCAGCAGCCAAACTAGCGGGACCAAAAACATTCAGTACTTC. This translates into CASSQTSGTKNIQYF. The V gene is TRBV7-2, the J gene TRBJ2-4; 10 bases align to TRBD2. V gave up 5 bases and J gave up 2 bases; unmatched junction bases: 3. Germline CDR1 SGHTA, CDR2 FQGNSA. There are 15 residues in the CDR3.

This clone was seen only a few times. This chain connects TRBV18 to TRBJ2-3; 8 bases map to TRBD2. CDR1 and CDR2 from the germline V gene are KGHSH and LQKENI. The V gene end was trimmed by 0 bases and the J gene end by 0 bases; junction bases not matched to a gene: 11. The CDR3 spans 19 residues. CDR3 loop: CASSPPGSGGMTSTDTQYF. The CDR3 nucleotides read TGTGCCAGCTCACCACCGGGAAGCGGGGGCATGACTAGCACAGATACGCAGTATTTT.

CDR3 sequence reads: CASSGPTRGTEAFF. In DNA form, the CDR3 reads TGTGCCAGCAGTGGTCCAACTCGGGGCACTGAAGCTTTCTTT. The rearrangement links TRBV2 to TRBJ1-1; D is unclear. V lost 4 bases, J lost 4 bases, and 13 bases lay in between. Germline V gene sequence: CDR1 SNHLY, CDR2 FYNNEI. The CDR3 length is 14 residues.

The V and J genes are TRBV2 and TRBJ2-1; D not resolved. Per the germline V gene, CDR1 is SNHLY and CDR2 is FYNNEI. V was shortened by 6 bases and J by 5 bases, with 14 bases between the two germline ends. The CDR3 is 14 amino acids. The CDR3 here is CASRRLRLNNEQFF. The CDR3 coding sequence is TGTGCCAGCAGGCGGTTGCGACTCAACAATGAGCAGTTCTTC.

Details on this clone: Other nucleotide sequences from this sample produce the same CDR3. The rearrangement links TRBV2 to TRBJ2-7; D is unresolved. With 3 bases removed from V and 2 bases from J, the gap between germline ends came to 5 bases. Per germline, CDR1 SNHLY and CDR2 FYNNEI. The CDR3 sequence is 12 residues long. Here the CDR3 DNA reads TGTGCCAGCAGTGAGCAGGCCTACGAGCAGTACTTC. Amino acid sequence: CASSEQAYEQYF.

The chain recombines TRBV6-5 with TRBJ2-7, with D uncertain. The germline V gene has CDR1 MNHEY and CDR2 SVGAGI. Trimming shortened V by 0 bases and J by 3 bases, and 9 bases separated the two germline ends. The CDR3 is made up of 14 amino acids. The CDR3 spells CASSYSFSGYEQYF. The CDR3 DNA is TGTGCCAGCAGTTACTCGTTTTCAGGCTACGAGCAGTACTTC.

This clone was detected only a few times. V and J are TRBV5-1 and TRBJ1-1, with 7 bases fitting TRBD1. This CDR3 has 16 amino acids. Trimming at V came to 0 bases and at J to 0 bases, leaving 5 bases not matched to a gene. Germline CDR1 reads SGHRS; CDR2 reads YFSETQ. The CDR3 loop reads CASSLDGQAMNTEAFF. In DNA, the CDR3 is TGCGCCAGCAGCTTGGATGGACAGGCCATGAACACTGAAGCTTTCTTT.

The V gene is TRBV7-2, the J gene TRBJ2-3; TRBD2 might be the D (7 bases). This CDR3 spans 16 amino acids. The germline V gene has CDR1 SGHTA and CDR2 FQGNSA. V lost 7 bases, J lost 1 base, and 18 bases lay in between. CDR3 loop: CASTHRRGARTDTQYF. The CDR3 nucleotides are TGTGCCAGCACCCATCGCCGGGGGGCGCGCACAGATACGCAGTATTTT.

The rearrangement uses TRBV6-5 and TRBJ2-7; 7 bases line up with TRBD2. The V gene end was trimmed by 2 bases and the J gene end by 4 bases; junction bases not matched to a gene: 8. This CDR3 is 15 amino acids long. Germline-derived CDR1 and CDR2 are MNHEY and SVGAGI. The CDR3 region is CASSYQVGGLYEQYF. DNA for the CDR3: TGTGCCAGCAGTTACCAGGTCGGGGGGTTGTACGAGCAGTACTTC.

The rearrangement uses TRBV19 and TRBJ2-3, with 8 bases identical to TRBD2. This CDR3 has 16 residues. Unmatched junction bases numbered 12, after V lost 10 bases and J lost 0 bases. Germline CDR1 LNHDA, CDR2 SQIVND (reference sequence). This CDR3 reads CATQRGTYFSTDTQYF. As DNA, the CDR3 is TGTGCCACCCAGCGGGGGACCTACTTCAGCACAGATACGCAGTATTTT. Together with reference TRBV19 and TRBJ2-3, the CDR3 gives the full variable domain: DGGITQSPKYLFRKEGQNVTLSCEQNLNHDAMYWYRQDPGQGLRLIYYSQIVNDFQKGDIAEGYSVSREKKESFPLTVTSAQKNPTAFYLCATQRGTYFSTDTQYFGPGTRLTVL.

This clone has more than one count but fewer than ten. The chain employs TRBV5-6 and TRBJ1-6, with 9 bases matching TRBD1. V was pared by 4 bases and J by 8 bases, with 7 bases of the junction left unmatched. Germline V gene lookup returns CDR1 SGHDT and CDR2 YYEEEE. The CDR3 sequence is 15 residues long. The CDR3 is CASSIGDRDYSPLHF. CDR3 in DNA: TGTGCCAGCAGCATCGGGGACAGGGATTATTCACCCCTCCACTTT.

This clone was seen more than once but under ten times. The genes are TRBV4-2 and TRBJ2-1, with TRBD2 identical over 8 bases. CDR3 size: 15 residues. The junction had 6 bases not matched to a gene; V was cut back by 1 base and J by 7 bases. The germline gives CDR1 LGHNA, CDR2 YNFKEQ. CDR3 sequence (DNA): TGTGCCAGCAGCCAAGTACTAGCGGAGTGGAATGAGCAGTTCTTC. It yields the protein CASSQVLAEWNEQFF.

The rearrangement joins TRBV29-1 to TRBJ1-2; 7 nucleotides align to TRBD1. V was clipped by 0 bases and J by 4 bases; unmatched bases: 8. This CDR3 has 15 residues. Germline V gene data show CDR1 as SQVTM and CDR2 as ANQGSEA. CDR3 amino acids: CSVEDRRQGPYGYTF. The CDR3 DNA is TGCAGCGTTGAAGATCGGAGACAGGGTCCCTATGGCTACACCTTC. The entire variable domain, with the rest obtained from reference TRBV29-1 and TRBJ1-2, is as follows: SAVISQKPSRDICQRGTSLTIQCQVDSQVTMMFWYRQQPGQSLTLIATANQGSEATYESGFVIDKFPISRPNLTFSTLTVSNMSPEDSSIYLCSVEDRRQGPYGYTFGSGTRLTVV.

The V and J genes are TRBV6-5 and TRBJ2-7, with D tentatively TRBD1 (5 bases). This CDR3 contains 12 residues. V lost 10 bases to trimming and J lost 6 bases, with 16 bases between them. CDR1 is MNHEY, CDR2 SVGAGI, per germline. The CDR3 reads CATRDSVGEQYF. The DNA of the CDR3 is TGTGCCACCAGAGACAGTGTAGGCGAGCAGTACTTC.

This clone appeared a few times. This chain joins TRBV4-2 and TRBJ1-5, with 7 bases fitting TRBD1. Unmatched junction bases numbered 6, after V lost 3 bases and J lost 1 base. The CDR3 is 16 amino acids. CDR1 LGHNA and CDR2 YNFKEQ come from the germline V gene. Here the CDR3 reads CASSQTGTTSNQPQHF. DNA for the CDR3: TGTGCCAGCAGCCAGACAGGGACGACCAGCAATCAGCCCCAGCATTTT.

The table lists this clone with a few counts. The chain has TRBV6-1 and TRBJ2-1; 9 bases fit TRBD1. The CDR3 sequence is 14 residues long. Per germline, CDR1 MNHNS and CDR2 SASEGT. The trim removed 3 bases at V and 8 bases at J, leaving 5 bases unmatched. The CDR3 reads CASSDWTGADEQFF. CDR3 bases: TGTGCCAGCAGTGACTGGACAGGGGCCGATGAGCAGTTCTTC.